This TCR beta chain comes out of a study of blood T cell repertoires in COVID-19. On the study more broadly: Researchers got acute and convalescent COVID-19 samples from the United States, Italy and Spain.

In the authors' workflow: From reference gene primer amplification, estimates of nucleated cell counts were derived. This table comes from immunoSEQ multiplex PCR, and its TCRdb copy is limited to in-frame clones, with some not included. V, J and clone size reflect that table, while D and trimming were determined from the DNA. Altogether roughly 330,000 clones are present, 88% being singletons, with the ten largest covering more than 5%. This clone showed up just once. Germline V CDR1 and CDR2: PRHDT, FYEKMQ (reference sequence). The ends lost 4 bases at V and 3 bases at J; junction bases unmatched: 4. The CDR3 totals 14 residues. Recruitment covered about 25 US areas and drew participants whose ages spanned about 18 to 90 years. In assigning cohorts, the study relied on participant-reported clinical history.

The sample comprised PBMCs or T cells enriched from blood (not recorded which). The chain uses TRBV13 and TRBJ1-1; 8 bases are shared with TRBD1. The receptor was derived from a man younger than 45 who had recovered from COVID-19. CDR3 DNA sequence: TGTGCCAGCAGCTCAGGACAGGGAGACACTGAAGCTTTCTTT. Amino acid sequence: CASSSGQGDTEAFF.